This entry describes one TCR beta chain. As yet, its antigen is unknown. This record comes from a study of shared clonotypes between healthy human individuals. General study findings and limits: It was observed that 5% to 6.5% of naive CD4 clonotypes were shared across a few donors. Generally, naive subsets (rather than memory subsets) showed larger estimated richness.

The CDR3 contains 16 residues. The V and J ends lost 4 bases and 0 bases respectively, with 13 bases between them. Germline V gene lookup returns CDR1 SQVTM and CDR2 ANQGSEA. Authors' processing steps: Junction-only immunoSEQ data arrived without quality scores, meaning filtering differed. This table comes from immunoSEQ multiplex PCR, and its TCRdb copy is limited to in-frame clones, with some not included. That table is the source of V, J and clone size, and D and trimming were worked out from the DNA. Among fewer than 800,000 clones listed, 92% were seen once. Positively selected for CCR7, the CD45RO-negative cells used as naive CD8 cells excluded terminally differentiated effector memory CD45RA+ cells.

The rearrangement links TRBV29-1 to TRBJ2-6; perhaps TRBD2 as D (6 bases). What was sequenced was naive CD8+ T cells sorted from blood. The clonotype comes from a man between 25 and 39 years old in good health. The CDR3 loop is CSVVRGTSSGANVLTF. For the CDR3, the DNA is TGCAGCGTTGTACGGGGGACCTCCTCTGGGGCCAACGTCCTGACTTTC.